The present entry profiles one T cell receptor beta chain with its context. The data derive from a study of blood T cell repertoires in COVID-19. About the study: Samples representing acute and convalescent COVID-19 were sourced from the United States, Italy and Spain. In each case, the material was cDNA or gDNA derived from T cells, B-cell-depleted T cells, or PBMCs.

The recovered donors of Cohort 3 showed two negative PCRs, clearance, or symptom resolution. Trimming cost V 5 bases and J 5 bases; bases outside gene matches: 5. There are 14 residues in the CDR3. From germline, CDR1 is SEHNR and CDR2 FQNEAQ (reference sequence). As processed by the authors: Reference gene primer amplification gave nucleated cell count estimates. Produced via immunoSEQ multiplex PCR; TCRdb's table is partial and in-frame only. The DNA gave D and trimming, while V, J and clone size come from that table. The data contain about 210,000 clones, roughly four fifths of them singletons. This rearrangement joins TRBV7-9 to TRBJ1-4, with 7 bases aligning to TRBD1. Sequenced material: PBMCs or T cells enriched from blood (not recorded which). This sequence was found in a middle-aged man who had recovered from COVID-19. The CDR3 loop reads CASSQGQPNEKLFF. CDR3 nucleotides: TGTGCCAGCAGCCAGGGACAGCCAAATGAAAAACTGTTTTTT.